These 21 T cell receptor beta chains were sequenced from one sample in a study of blood T cell dynamics during melanoma immunotherapy (dated by TCRdb to 2020 to 2021). Library creation used the immunoSEQ multiplex PCR assay. TCRdb stores this immuneACCESS table with in-frame sequences only. Part of the clones is absent; in the studies checked, under half of the shortfall reflects unresolved V genes, and no reason is known for the rest. In all, the sample holds some 5,900 clones, and about 80% of those were seen once. The leading ten clones occupy about a tenth of the sample. The time point label corresponds to: week 3, after first cycle of checkpoint inhibitor. The starting material was blood, obtained from a patient treated with checkpoint blockade. These receptors all come from a human donor with melanoma.

The rearrangement uses TRBV5-1 and TRBJ2-7; the match to TRBD1 covers 11 bases. The CDR3 is made up of 14 amino acids. The J segment lost 5 bases and the V segment lost 1 base, leaving 2 bases of the junction unmatched. Germline V gene data show CDR1 as SGHRS and CDR2 as YFSETQ. The CDR3 sequence: CASSLRTGGHEQYF. The CDR3, as DNA: TGCGCCAGCAGCTTGAGGACAGGGGGCCACGAGCAGTACTTC.

This chain connects TRBV29-1 to TRBJ1-3, with a possible D match to TRBD1 (6 bases). The germline CDR1 and CDR2 sequences are SQVTM and ANQGSEA. The CDR3 has 15 residues. Trimming took off 4 bases at V and 4 bases at J, with 17 bases between the two ends. The chain's CDR3 is CSVVDGGQTGNTIYF. The CDR3 coding sequence is TGCAGCGTTGTTGACGGGGGGCAAACGGGAAACACCATATATTTT.

This rearrangement joins TRBV29-1 to TRBJ1-1; the match to TRBD1 covers 7 bases. In germline, CDR1 is SQVTM, CDR2 ANQGSEA. This CDR3 region has 13 residues. V lost 4 bases to trimming and J lost 4 bases; unmatched junction nucleotides: 6. CDR3 coding DNA: TGCAGCGTTGGACAGGGCTCCGGCACTGAAGCTTTCTTT. Amino acids: CSVGQGSGTEAFF.

The V and J genes are TRBV28 and TRBJ1-1; 7 nucleotides agree with TRBD1. This CDR3 is built from 15 residues. The germline CDR1 and CDR2 sequences are MDHEN and SYDVKM. V shed 6 bases and J 5 bases; nucleotides not matched to a gene: 12. CDR3 protein: CASSPTGARRTEAFF. CDR3 sequence (DNA): TGTGCCAGCAGCCCTACAGGGGCGCGGAGAACTGAAGCTTTCTTT.

The chain carries TRBV7-9 and TRBJ2-7, with D perhaps TRBD2 (6 bases). The germline gives CDR1 SEHNR, CDR2 FQNEAQ (reference sequence). Trimming removed 5 bases at V and 0 bases at J, with 14 bases between. This CDR3 has 15 amino acids. CDR3 in DNA: TGTGCCAGCAGCCATCCCCGGACTAACTCCTACGAGCAGTACTTC. It codes for CASSHPRTNSYEQYF.

The chain carries TRBV19 and TRBJ1-5; 9 nucleotides agree with TRBD1. CDR1 and CDR2 (germline): LNHDA, SQIVND (reference sequence). With V trimmed by 10 bases and J by 2 bases, 15 bases remained unmatched. This CDR3 comprises 17 residues. The CDR3 spells CATTRTGADFGNQPQHF. In nucleotides, the CDR3 is TGTGCCACGACACGGACAGGGGCGGATTTTGGCAATCAGCCCCAGCATTTT.

The chain uses TRBV7-8 and TRBJ1-1, with no clear D. The CDR3 totals 15 residues. Germline-derived CDR1 and CDR2 are SGHVS and FQNEAQ. V was pared by 1 base and J by 3 bases, with 12 bases between. CDR3 DNA sequence: TGTGCCAGCAGCTTAGTGGCAGGCTGGGACACTGAAGCTTTCTTT. It translates to CASSLVAGWDTEAFF.

The rearrangement uses TRBV30 and TRBJ1-3, with TRBD1 matching over 12 bases. Germline trimming cut 4 bases from V and 11 bases from J; bases unmatched to any gene: 3. CDR1 and CDR2 from the germline V gene are GTSNPN and SVGIG (reference sequence). CDR3 length: 12 amino acids. In DNA form, the CDR3 reads TGTGCCTGGATCCGGGACAGGGGGCCCATATATTTT. Its protein product is CAWIRDRGPIYF. The entire variable domain, with the rest obtained from reference TRBV30 and TRBJ1-3, is as follows: SQTIHQWPATLVQPVGSPLSLECTVEGTSNPNLYWYRQAAGRGLQLLFYSVGIGQISSEVPQNLSASRPQDRQFILSSKKLLLSDSGFYLCAWIRDRGPIYFGEGSWLTVV.

The CDR3: CASTEREAGEQYF. CDR3 in DNA: TGTGCCAGCACAGAGCGGGAGGCGGGGGAGCAGTACTTC. The chain combines TRBV6-1 with TRBJ2-7, with 9 bases fitting TRBD2. Per germline, CDR1 MNHNS and CDR2 SASEGT. CDR3 length: 13 amino acids. V lost 7 bases and J lost 7; bases outside the gene matches: 8.

This clone was counted a few times. This rearrangement joins TRBV10-3 to TRBJ2-7; D is ambiguous. The CDR3 sequence is 12 residues long. Trimming removed 6 bases at V and 3 bases at J, with 9 bases between. Germline CDR1 is ENHRY and CDR2 is SYGVKD. The CDR3 DNA reads TGTGCCATCAGCGGTCCCAGCTACGAGCAGTACTTC. It is translated as CAISGPSYEQYF.

This clone was picked up one time. J is TRBJ1-6 and V is TRBV9; D is perhaps TRBD1 (6 bases). This CDR3 has 14 residues. With 1 base removed from V and 5 bases from J, the gap between germline ends came to 7 bases. Germline assignment: CDR1 SGDLS and CDR2 YYNGEE. The chain's CDR3 is CASSVTGNNSPLHF. The CDR3 nucleotides are TGTGCCAGCAGCGTAACAGGGAATAATTCACCCCTCCACTTT.

This rearrangement joins TRBV21-1 to TRBJ2-5; TRBD2, the table's D call, lacks a check against the DNA. TRBV21-1 is a listed pseudogene. This CDR3 region has 16 residues. The CDR3 reads CASRDVIATLSETQYF. CDR3 coding DNA: TGTGCCAGCAGGGATGTAATAGCTACACTTTCTGAGACCCAGTACTTC.

J is TRBJ1-4 and V is TRBV6-1, with D perhaps matching TRBD1 (6 bases). Trimming removed 3 bases from V and 8 bases from J, with 13 bases in between. CDR3 length: 14 residues. The germline V gene encodes CDR1 MNHNS and CDR2 SASEGT. The CDR3 DNA is TGTGCCAGCAGTGAGGGAGGGGGGGGAGAAAAACTGTTTTTT. It translates to CASSEGGGGEKLFF.

The V call is TRBV19, the J call TRBJ1-1; D is undetermined. V was cut by 3 bases and J by 1 base, with 6 bases left in between. The CDR3 totals 13 residues. Germline lookup yields CDR1 LNHDA and CDR2 SQIVND (reference sequence). In DNA form, the CDR3 reads TGTGCCAGTAGTATTATTGGGAACACTGAAGCTTTCTTT. It specifies CASSIIGNTEAFF.

The gene calls are TRBV7-2 and TRBJ1-2, with D perhaps TRBD1 (6 bases). The CDR3 runs to 12 residues. In germline, CDR1 is SGHTA, CDR2 FQGNSA. V lost 4 bases, J lost 8 bases, and 11 bases lay in between. The CDR3 spells CASSYAGVGYTF. The CDR3 DNA sequence: TGTGCCAGCAGCTATGCAGGGGTCGGCTACACCTTC.

J is TRBJ1-1 and V is TRBV7-8, with TRBD1 identical over 8 bases. The CDR3 covers 18 residues. The V segment lost 0 bases and the J segment 1 base; nucleotides outside the gene matches: 10. The germline V gene encodes CDR1 SGHVS and CDR2 FQNEAQ. In DNA, the CDR3 is TGTGCCAGCAGCTTAGCGAAGAGGACAGGGCTTACGAACACTGAAGCTTTCTTT. Translated: CASSLAKRTGLTNTEAFF.

The chain has TRBV6-5 and TRBJ1-2; the D gene is possibly TRBD1 (5 bases). The CDR3 contains 12 residues. Trimming took off 10 bases at V and 2 bases at J, with 11 bases between the two ends. Per the germline V gene, CDR1 is MNHEY and CDR2 is SVGAGI. The CDR3 spells CATRRVNYGYTF. CDR3 bases: TGTGCCACCCGCAGGGTAAACTATGGCTACACCTTC.

The chain combines TRBV9 with TRBJ1-3; D is possibly TRBD1 (5 bases). This CDR3 has 17 amino acids. In germline, CDR1 is SGDLS, CDR2 YYNGEE. Trimming pared 2 bases from V and 2 bases from J, leaving 17 bases between. The CDR3 DNA is TGTGCCAGCAGCGTCGAGTCTCGGGGGGGAGCTGGAAACACCATATATTTT. The encoded protein is CASSVESRGGAGNTIYF.

The genes are TRBV9 and TRBJ1-1; a possible D gene is TRBD1 (5 bases). CDR3 length: 16 amino acids. V dropped 0 bases and J dropped 1 base, with 13 bases sitting between them. Per the germline V gene, CDR1 is SGDLS and CDR2 is YYNGEE. In nucleotides, the CDR3 is TGTGCCAGCAGCGTAGGTTGGGGCCAGGGGAACACTGAAGCTTTCTTT. Its protein is CASSVGWGQGNTEAFF. Drawing the rest from reference TRBV9 and TRBJ1-1, the complete variable domain is DSGVTQTPKHLITATGQRVTLRCSPRSGDLSVYWYQQSLDQGLQFLIQYYNGEERAKGNILERFSAQQFPDLHSELNLSSLELGDSALYFCASSVGWGQGNTEAFFGQGTRLTVV.

This clone came up a few times. This chain connects TRBV7-3 to TRBJ2-7; TRBD2 matches 9 bases. CDR3 size: 14 residues. Trimming at V came to 5 bases and at J to 2 bases, leaving 4 bases not matched to a gene. Germline V gene lookup returns CDR1 SGHTA and CDR2 FQGTGA. CDR3 loop: CASSPTSGAYEQYF. CDR3 nucleotides: TGTGCCAGCAGCCCGACTAGCGGAGCCTACGAGCAGTACTTC.

This chain connects TRBV18 to TRBJ2-7; D gene ambiguous. The V and J ends lost 2 bases and 0 bases respectively, with 11 bases between them. Per germline, CDR1 KGHSH and CDR2 LQKENI. The CDR3 has 15 residues. For the CDR3, the DNA is TGTGCCAGCTCACCAAAGGGAATTCTCTCCTACGAGCAGTACTTC. It is translated as CASSPKGILSYEQYF.